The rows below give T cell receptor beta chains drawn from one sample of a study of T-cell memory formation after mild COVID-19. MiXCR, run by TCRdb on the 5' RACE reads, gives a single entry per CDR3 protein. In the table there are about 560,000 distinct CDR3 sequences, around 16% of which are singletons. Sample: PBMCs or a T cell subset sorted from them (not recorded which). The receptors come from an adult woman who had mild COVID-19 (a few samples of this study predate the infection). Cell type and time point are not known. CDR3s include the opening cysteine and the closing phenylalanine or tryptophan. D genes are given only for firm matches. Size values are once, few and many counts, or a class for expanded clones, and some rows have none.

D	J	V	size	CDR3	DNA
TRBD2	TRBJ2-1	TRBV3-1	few	CASSLGASGARGEQFF	TGTGCCAGCAGTTTAGGTGCTAGCGGGGCTCGGGGTGAGCAGTTCTTC
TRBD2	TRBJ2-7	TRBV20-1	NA	CSAMGLAGSYEQYF	TGCAGTGCTATGGGACTAGCGGGGTCCTACGAGCAGTACTTC
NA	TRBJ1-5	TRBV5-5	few	CASSPTGFNQPQHF	TGTGCCAGCAGCCCCACAGGGTTCAATCAGCCCCAGCATTTT
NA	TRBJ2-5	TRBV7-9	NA	CASSPLLSGVQETQYF	TGTGCCAGCAGCCCCCTTCTATCGGGGGTCCAAGAGACCCAGTACTTC
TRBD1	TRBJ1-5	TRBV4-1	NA	CASSQVQGPLNSNQPQHF	TGCGCCAGCAGCCAAGTACAGGGGCCGCTCAATAGCAATCAGCCCCAGCATTTT
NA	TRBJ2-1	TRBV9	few	CASSVGTNNEQFF	TGTGCCAGCAGCGTAGGAACAAACAATGAGCAGTTCTTC
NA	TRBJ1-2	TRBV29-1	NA	CSVEDLNVGSSYGYTF	TGCAGCGTTGAAGATCTTAATGTTGGGAGTTCCTATGGCTACACCTTC
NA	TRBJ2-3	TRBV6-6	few	CASSYSRGLRDTQYF	TGTGCCAGCAGTTACTCAAGGGGGTTAAGAGATACGCAGTATTTT
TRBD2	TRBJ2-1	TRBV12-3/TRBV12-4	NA	CASSYGTINNEQFF	TGTGCCAGCAGCTACGGGACTATCAACAATGAGCAGTTCTTC
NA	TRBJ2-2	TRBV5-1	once	CASIAGDFNTGELFF	TGCGCCAGCATCGCCGGGGACTTTAACACCGGGGAGCTGTTTTTT
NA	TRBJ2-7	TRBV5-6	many	CASSLRSEQYF	TGTGCCAGCAGCTTGAGGAGCGAGCAGTACTTC
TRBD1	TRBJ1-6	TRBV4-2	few	CASSQDLTGTNSPLHF	TGTGCCAGCAGCCAAGATTTGACAGGGACCAATTCACCCCTCCACTTT
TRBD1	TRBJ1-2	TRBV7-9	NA	CASARTGSPNYGYTF	TGTGCCAGCGCTCGGACAGGGAGTCCCAACTATGGCTACACCTTC
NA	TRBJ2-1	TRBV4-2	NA	CASSQDLFSYNEQFF	TGTGCCAGCAGCCAAGACCTTTTCTCCTACAATGAGCAGTTCTTC
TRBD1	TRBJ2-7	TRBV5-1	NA	CASSKDRGSYEQYF	TGCGCCAGCAGCAAGGACAGGGGCTCCTACGAGCAGTACTTC
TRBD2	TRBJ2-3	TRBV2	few	CASRQGWVAGGITDTQYF	TGTGCCAGCAGGCAAGGGTGGGTTGCGGGGGGAATCACAGATACGCAGTATTTT
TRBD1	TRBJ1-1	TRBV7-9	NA	CASSEIRDGTGRATEAFF	TGTGCCAGCAGCGAGATTAGGGACGGGACAGGGAGGGCCACTGAAGCTTTCTTT
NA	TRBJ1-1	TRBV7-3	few	CASSAYVRAEAFF	TGTGCCAGCTCAGCTTATGTCCGGGCTGAAGCTTTCTTT
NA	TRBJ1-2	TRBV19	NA	CASSYVTGSNYGYTF	TGTGCCAGTTCCTATGTTACAGGTTCTAACTATGGCTACACCTTC
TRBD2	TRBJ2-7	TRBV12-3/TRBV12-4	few	CASSWDYSGEQYF	TGTGCCAGCAGTTGGGACTACTCCGGGGAGCAGTACTTC
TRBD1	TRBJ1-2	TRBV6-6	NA	CASSHQGQTYGYTF	TGTGCCAGCAGCCACCAGGGACAGACATATGGCTACACCTTC
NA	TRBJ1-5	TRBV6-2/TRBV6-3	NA	CASSKTTENQPQHF	TGTGCCAGCAGTAAAACGACGGAGAATCAGCCCCAGCATTTT
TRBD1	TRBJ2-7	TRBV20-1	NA	CSAQDRGDDEQYF	TGCAGTGCTCAGGACAGGGGCGACGACGAGCAGTACTTC
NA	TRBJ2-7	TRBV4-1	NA	CASSQDGQGTDEQYF	TGCGCCAGCAGCCAAGATGGGCAGGGGACGGACGAGCAGTACTTC
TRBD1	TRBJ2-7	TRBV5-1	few	CASRPGQGTDEQYF	TGCGCCAGCAGACCGGGACAGGGAACCGACGAGCAGTACTTC
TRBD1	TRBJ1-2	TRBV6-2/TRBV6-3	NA	CASSPHQTGSFGYTF	TGTGCCAGCAGCCCTCACCAGACAGGGTCGTTTGGCTACACCTTC
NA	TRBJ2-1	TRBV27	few	CASSSLRGENYNEQFF	TGTGCCAGCAGCTCTTTAAGGGGGGAGAACTACAATGAGCAGTTCTTC
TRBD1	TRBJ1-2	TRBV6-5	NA	CASSSAAGTGFYGYTF	TGTGCCAGCAGTTCGGCGGCCGGGACAGGGTTCTATGGCTACACCTTC
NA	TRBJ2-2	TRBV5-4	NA	CASSLDGLSGELFF	TGTGCCAGCAGCTTGGATGGATTATCCGGGGAGCTGTTTTTT
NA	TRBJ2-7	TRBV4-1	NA	CASSQEKGNEQYF	TGCGCCAGCAGCCAAGAGAAGGGGAACGAGCAGTACTTC
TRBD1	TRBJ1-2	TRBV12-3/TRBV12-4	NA	CASSLALRGRWYGYTF	TGTGCCAGCAGTTTAGCGCTGAGGGGGCGTTGGTATGGCTACACCTTC
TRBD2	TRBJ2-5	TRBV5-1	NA	CASSLLLSTGGQETQYF	TGCGCCAGCAGCTTGCTACTGTCGACGGGGGGCCAAGAGACCCAGTACTTC
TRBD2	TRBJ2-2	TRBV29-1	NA	CSVLAGGVTGELFF	TGCAGCGTCTTAGCGGGAGGCGTGACCGGGGAGCTGTTTTTT
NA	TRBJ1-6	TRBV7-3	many	CASSLGGTNSPLHF	TGTGCCAGCAGCTTAGGGGGGACAAATTCACCCCTCCACTTT
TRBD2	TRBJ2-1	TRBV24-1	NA	CATSDSPGTSGNNEQFF	TGTGCCACCAGTGATTCTCCAGGGACTAGCGGGAACAATGAGCAGTTCTTC
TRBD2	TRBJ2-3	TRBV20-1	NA	CSATSSGRVGTDTQYF	TGCAGTGCTACCTCTAGCGGGAGGGTGGGCACAGATACGCAGTATTTT
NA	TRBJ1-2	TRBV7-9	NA	CASSPDRSNYGYTF	TGTGCCAGCAGTCCAGACAGATCTAACTATGGCTACACCTTC
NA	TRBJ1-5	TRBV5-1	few	CASSLVGGLREPQHF	TGCGCCAGCAGCTTGGTGGGGGGGCTTAGGGAGCCCCAGCATTTT
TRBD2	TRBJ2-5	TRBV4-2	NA	CASSQITSGRYQETQYF	TGTGCCAGCAGCCAGATTACTAGCGGGCGGTACCAAGAGACCCAGTACTTC
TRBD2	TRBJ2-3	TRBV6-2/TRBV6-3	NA	CASSSRTSGSGTDTQYF	TGTGCCAGCAGTTCCCGGACTAGCGGGAGTGGCACAGATACGCAGTATTTT
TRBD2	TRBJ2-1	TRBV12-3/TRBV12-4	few	CASRVTSGGYNEQFF	TGTGCCAGCAGGGTGACTAGCGGGGGTTACAATGAGCAGTTCTTC
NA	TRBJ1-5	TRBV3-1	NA	CASSQVEDGPQHF	TGTGCCAGCAGCCAAGTCGAAGACGGGCCCCAGCATTTT
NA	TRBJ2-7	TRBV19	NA	CATSESGPNEQYF	TGTGCCACCTCCGAAAGCGGGCCTAACGAGCAGTACTTC
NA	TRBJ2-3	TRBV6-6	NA	CASSHAVFWDTQYF	TGTGCCAGCAGCCACGCGGTCTTCTGGGATACGCAGTATTTT
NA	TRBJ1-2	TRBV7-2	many	CASSFSASYGYTF	TGTGCCAGCAGCTTTTCAGCCAGCTATGGCTACACCTTC
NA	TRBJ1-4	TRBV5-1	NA	CASSLGVDWANEKLFF	TGCGCCAGCAGCCTGGGGGTGGACTGGGCTAATGAAAAACTGTTTTTT
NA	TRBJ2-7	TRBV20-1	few	CSARVHYEQYF	TGCAGTGCTAGGGTTCACTACGAGCAGTACTTC